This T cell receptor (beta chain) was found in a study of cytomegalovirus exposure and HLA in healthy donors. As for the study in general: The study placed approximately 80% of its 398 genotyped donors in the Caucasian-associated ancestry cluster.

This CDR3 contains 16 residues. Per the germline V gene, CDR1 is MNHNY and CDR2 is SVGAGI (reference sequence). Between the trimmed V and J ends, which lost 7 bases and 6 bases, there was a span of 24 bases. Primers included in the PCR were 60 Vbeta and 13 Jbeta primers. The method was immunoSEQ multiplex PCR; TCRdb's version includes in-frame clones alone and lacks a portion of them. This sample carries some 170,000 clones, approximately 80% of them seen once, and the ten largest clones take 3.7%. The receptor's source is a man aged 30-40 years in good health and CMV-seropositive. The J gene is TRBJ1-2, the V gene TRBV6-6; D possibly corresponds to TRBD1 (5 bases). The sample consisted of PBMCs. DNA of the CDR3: TGTGCCAGCAACTCTCAGCCCCAGGGTTTGGACGATGGCTACACCTTC. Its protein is CASNSQPQGLDDGYTF.